This TCR beta chain is drawn from a study of shared clonotypes between healthy human individuals. The overall study: Three plates each covered CD4 naive and memory; CD8 naive two, CD8 memory one.

This clone was observed a handful of times. Its antigen is unidentified. Broader study findings: Generally, naive subsets (rather than memory subsets) showed larger estimated richness.

Germline CDR1 and CDR2: SGHAT and FQNNGV. The CDR3 runs 15 residues. The J segment lost 0 bases and the V segment lost 6 bases, leaving 7 bases of the junction unmatched. Splitting of each subset's genomic DNA was done evenly across several immunoSEQ plates. The method was immunoSEQ multiplex PCR; TCRdb's version includes in-frame clones alone and lacks a portion of them. The data contain over a million clones, 65% to 80% of them singletons. Nashville, Tennessee was home to all donors, who were Caucasian adults. This clonotype was sampled from a man between 18 and 29 years old in good health. This sequence joins TRBV11-2 and TRBJ2-5; TRBD1 agrees at 7 bases. The sequenced sample consisted of memory CD4+ T cells sorted from blood. Described subset: CD45RA-negative fraction. The CDR3 DNA is TGTGCCAGCAGTCTCGGACAGGTATACCAAGAGACCCAGTACTTC. Translating it yields CASSLGQVYQETQYF. The whole variable domain, filled in from reference TRBV11-2 and TRBJ2-5, reads EAGVAQSPRYKIIEKRQSVAFWCNPISGHATLYWYQQILGQGPKLLIQFQNNGVVDDSQLPKDRFSAERLKGVDSTLKIQPAKLEDSAVYLCASSLGQVYQETQYFGPGTRLLVL.